A few counts support the clone carrying this T cell receptor beta chain. The sample belongs to a study of neurological immune-mediated disorders. TCRdb reprocessed the 5' RACE reads via MiXCR and lists one record per CDR3 protein. The sample records 27,000 or so distinct CDR3 sequences, about 15% being singletons. The receptor's source is a man in his 70s in good health. The material sequenced was PBMCs.

The CDR3 is CSVPGRGFDYNEQFF. CDR3 nucleotide sequence: TGCAGCGTACCCGGGAGGGGTTTTGACTACAATGAGCAGTTCTTC. V and J are TRBV29-1 and TRBJ2-1, with TRBD2 matching over 8 bases. The CDR3 is made up of 15 amino acids. In germline, CDR1 is SQVTM, CDR2 ANQGSEA. The ends lost 6 bases at V and 3 bases at J; junction bases unmatched: 10.